The 16 T cell receptor beta chains reported below all come from one sample, sequenced in a study of blood T cell repertoires in COVID-19. The repertoire was sequenced with immunoSEQ multiplex PCR; TCRdb's copy has only in-frame clones and lacks some. The sample has 490,000 or so clones; roughly 88% are singletons. Sequencing used PBMCs or T cells enriched from blood (not recorded which). The receptors shown here come from a woman aged 40-49 years who had recovered from COVID-19.

As DNA, the CDR3 is TGTGCCAGCAGTCGAACCAAAGGGAGGTCTAATGAAAAACTGTTTTTT. This sequence encodes CASSRTKGRSNEKLFF. This chain connects TRBV6-6 to TRBJ1-4; D gene unclear. Per the germline V gene, CDR1 is MNHNY and CDR2 is SVGAGI (reference sequence). The CDR3 is 16 amino acids. The V end lost 5 bases, the J end lost 3 bases, and 16 bases lay between the germline ends.

Remarks on this clone: In the same sample, other DNA sequences code for this CDR3. V is TRBV7-2 and J is TRBJ1-1, with 8 bases that match TRBD1. Per the germline V gene, CDR1 is SGHTA and CDR2 is FQGNSA. The CDR3 length is 15 residues. V was clipped by 1 base and J by 4 bases; unmatched bases: 5. The CDR3 is CASSLVGQGGTEAFF. CDR3 DNA: TGTGCCAGCAGCTTAGTTGGACAGGGAGGCACTGAAGCTTTCTTT.

V gene TRBV5-1 combines with J gene TRBJ1-4, with D unresolved. CDR1 SGHRS and CDR2 YFSETQ come from the germline V gene. V dropped 0 bases and J dropped 4 bases, with 16 bases sitting between them. The CDR3 runs 17 residues. The CDR3 region is CASSLGRVRGSNEKLFF. CDR3 bases: TGCGCCAGCAGCTTGGGAAGGGTTCGAGGGAGTAATGAAAAACTGTTTTTT.

The V call is TRBV15, the J call TRBJ1-2; 10 positions agree with TRBD1. The V gene end was trimmed by 1 base and the J gene end by 4 bases; junction bases not matched to a gene: 9. The CDR3 runs 17 residues. The germline gives CDR1 LNHNV, CDR2 YYDKDF (reference sequence). The CDR3 DNA follows: TGTGCCACCAGCAGAGCAAAAGACAGGGGGCTGAGCTATGGCTACACCTTC. It translates to CATSRAKDRGLSYGYTF.

The chain combines TRBV11-2 with TRBJ1-1; TRBD1 might be the D (5 bases). The CDR3 is 11 residues long. V lost 11 bases and J 11 bases, leaving 18 bases between the germline ends. Germline V gene sequence: CDR1 SGHAT, CDR2 FQNNGV. CDR3 nucleotides: TGTGCCGTGTCTTATGGGGCCGGGGCTTTCTTT. Protein product: CAVSYGAGAFF.

This clone was found once. The chain carries TRBV5-1 and TRBJ1-1; a weak D match, TRBD1 (6 bases). V was pared by 6 bases and J by 1 base, with 16 bases between. CDR3 length equals 15 residues. Germline V gives CDR1 SGHRS, CDR2 YFSETQ. CDR3 loop: CASMGETGWNTEAFF. The CDR3 DNA is TGCGCCAGCATGGGGGAAACAGGGTGGAACACTGAAGCTTTCTTT.

The genes are TRBV18 and TRBJ1-4, with a tentative D call TRBD1 (5 bases). Trimming stripped 3 bases from V and 7 bases from J, with 9 bases between. The germline CDR1 and CDR2 sequences are KGHSH and LQKENI. The CDR3 loop spans 13 amino acids. As DNA, the CDR3 is TGTGCCAGCTCACCGACAGTCGGTGAAAAACTGTTTTTT. This encodes CASSPTVGEKLFF.

DNA of the CDR3: TGTGCCAGCAGCGTAGATGGGGGCGGAACGACCTACGAGCAGTACTTC. Encoded protein: CASSVDGGGTTYEQYF. The chain employs TRBV9 and TRBJ2-7, with D perhaps TRBD1 (6 bases). Trimming pared 0 bases from V and 2 bases from J, leaving 15 bases between. Germline V gene data show CDR1 as SGDLS and CDR2 as YYNGEE. This CDR3 has 16 residues.

This chain connects TRBV15 to TRBJ1-1, with TRBD1 matching 8 bases. This CDR3 is 12 amino acids long. Unmatched junction bases numbered 1, after V lost 2 bases and J lost 8 bases. CDR1 and CDR2 from the germline V gene are LNHNV and YYDKDF (reference sequence). The CDR3 DNA reads TGTGCCACCAGCAGACGGACAGGGGAAGCTTTCTTT. Amino acids: CATSRRTGEAFF.

The V call is TRBV6-1, the J call TRBJ1-4, with TRBD1 as a possible D gene (6 bases). Germline V gene data show CDR1 as MNHNS and CDR2 as SASEGT. This CDR3 is built from 13 residues. The V and J ends lost 1 base and 15 bases respectively, with 15 bases between them. The CDR3 DNA is TGTGCCAGCAGTGAAGGTTGGCAGGGGTCGTTGTTTTTT. The encoded protein is CASSEGWQGSLFF.

The chain has TRBV5-1 and TRBJ1-2; D is possibly TRBD1 (5 bases). Germline CDR1 and CDR2: SGHRS and YFSETQ. Trimming pared 4 bases from V and 0 bases from J, leaving 10 bases between. The CDR3 runs to 14 residues. In nucleotides, the CDR3 is TGCGCCAGCAGCACGACAGTTTCTAACTATGGCTACACCTTC. Protein sequence: CASSTTVSNYGYTF. Full variable domain (outside the CDR3, taken from reference TRBV5-1 and TRBJ1-2): KAGVTQTPRYLIKTRGQQVTLSCSPISGHRSVSWYQQTPGQGLQFLFEYFSETQRNKGNFPGRFSGRQFSNSRSEMNVSTLELGDSALYLCASSTTVSNYGYTFGSGTRLTVV.

The chain combines TRBV7-2 with TRBJ2-1; the match to TRBD2 covers 7 bases. V trimming: 1 base; J trimming: 7 bases; junction bases outside the gene matches: 10. Per germline, CDR1 SGHTA and CDR2 FQGNSA. There are 16 residues in the CDR3. The CDR3 loop reads CASSLVVGLGLNEQFF. Written as DNA, the CDR3 is TGTGCCAGCAGCTTAGTAGTCGGACTAGGCCTTAATGAGCAGTTCTTC.

The V call is TRBV7-2, the J call TRBJ1-3; no firm D call. With 2 bases removed from V and 0 bases from J, the gap between germline ends came to 11 bases. Germline CDR1 and CDR2: SGHTA and FQGNSA. The CDR3 totals 16 residues. This chain's CDR3 is CASSLQVYHSGNTIYF. The CDR3, as DNA: TGTGCCAGCAGCTTACAGGTCTACCACTCTGGAAACACCATATATTTT.

The chain is built from TRBV5-1 and TRBJ2-7; tentative D call: TRBD1 (5 bases). In germline, CDR1 is SGHRS, CDR2 YFSETQ. CDR3 length: 17 residues. Trimming removed 1 base at V and 5 bases at J, with 22 bases between. The CDR3 nucleotides read TGCGCCAGCAGCTTGTCCCCCACGGTCGGCAGGGATCACGAGCAGTACTTC. Translating gives CASSLSPTVGRDHEQYF. Variable domain in full (rest from reference TRBV5-1 and TRBJ2-7): KAGVTQTPRYLIKTRGQQVTLSCSPISGHRSVSWYQQTPGQGLQFLFEYFSETQRNKGNFPGRFSGRQFSNSRSEMNVSTLELGDSALYLCASSLSPTVGRDHEQYFGPGTRLTVT.

This chain joins TRBV19 and TRBJ2-4; 8 nucleotides agree with TRBD2. This CDR3 is 16 amino acids long. The V and J ends lost 7 bases and 0 bases, in that order; junction bases with no gene match: 8. Germline lookup yields CDR1 LNHDA and CDR2 SQIVND (reference sequence). In nucleotides, the CDR3 is TGTGCCAGTACCCGGGGACGGGAGGGAGCCAAAAACATTCAGTACTTC. Protein: CASTRGREGAKNIQYF.

This clone has a handful of counts. V usage is TRBV29-1 and J usage is TRBJ2-7; TRBD1 is a possible D gene (6 bases). This CDR3 is 13 amino acids long. V lost 2 bases, J lost 4 bases, and 12 bases lay in between. Per the germline V gene, CDR1 is SQVTM and CDR2 is ANQGSEA. The DNA of the CDR3 is TGCAGCGTTGAAAAGGGGGTCGGGTACGAGCAGTACTTC. This codes for CSVEKGVGYEQYF.